The clone carrying this T cell receptor beta chain was recorded a few times. Its matching antigen is unknown. Germline trimming cut 5 bases from V and 0 bases from J; bases unmatched to any gene: 13. Per germline, CDR1 SNHLY and CDR2 FYNNEI. The CDR3 is 19 residues long. These data are taken from a study of CD8 T cells in ankylosing spondylitis. Using its own MiXCR run on the 5' RACE reads, TCRdb lists one record per CDR3 protein. This sample has more than 300,000 distinct CDR3 sequences, with about 9.9% found just once. Findings and caveats of the study: Earlier authors reported some of these motif variants in reactive arthritis synovial fluid and blood.

Sequenced sample: blood, either unsorted or a sorted T cell fraction (not recorded which). The sequence came from a female donor with ankylosing spondylitis or in good health (not recorded which). The chain combines TRBV2 with TRBJ1-3; 10 nucleotides match TRBD1. The chain's CDR3 is CASSFDPTGGRLSGNTIYF. The CDR3 DNA reads as TGTGCCAGCAGTTTTGACCCGACAGGGGGCCGTCTCTCTGGAAACACCATATATTTT.